Listed below are T cell receptor beta chains from one sample, sequenced in a study of T cell responses to AZD1222 COVID-19 vaccine. TCRdb's copy holds only in-frame clones and misses some; the assay was immunoSEQ multiplex PCR. This repertoire shows about 180,000 clones, around nine tenths found once; its top ten account for about 3%. The material sequenced was peripheral blood, taken on day 0 of AZD1222 vaccination. These receptor sequences come from an adult in good health. The CDR3 runs from the conserved cysteine through the conserved F or W. The D gene is left open where the match is weak. Size values are once, few and many counts, or a class for expanded clones, and some rows have none.

clone_size j_call d_call v_call cdr3_nt cdr3_aa
. TRBJ1-2 . TRBV5-1 TGCGCCAGCAGCTTGGAACCCGACTATGGCTACACCTTC CASSLEPDYGYTF
. TRBJ2-7 . TRBV19 TGTGCCAGTAGCCTACTTGATCAAGGTTCCGAGCAGTACTTC CASSLLDQGSEQYF
. TRBJ2-7 . TRBV6-1 TGTGCCAGCAGTGAAGTAGGGACTGTCTGGGCCTACGAGCAGTACTTC CASSEVGTVWAYEQYF
. TRBJ1-1 TRBD1 TRBV30 TGTGCCTGGACTAGGGACAGGGGGACTGAAGCTTTCTTT CAWTRDRGTEAFF
. TRBJ1-1 TRBD1 TRBV19 TGTGCCAGTAACCAGGGGGCCAGTGAAGCTTTCTTT CASNQGASEAFF
. TRBJ1-1 . TRBV11-1 TGTGCCAGCTCCCCTCAGGGGAGTGAAGCTTTCTTT CASSPQGSEAFF
. TRBJ2-1 TRBD2 TRBV11-2 TGTGCCAGCAGCCTAGGGGCTAGCGGGATAGTAGAGTTCTTC CASSLGASGIVEFF
. TRBJ2-7 . TRBV4-2 TGTGCCAGCAGCCGAAGTACGGTGGAGGGAATCCCCTACGAGCAGTACTTC CASSRSTVEGIPYEQYF
. TRBJ1-2 TRBD1 TRBV7-9 TGTGCCAGCAGCCCCGGGACAGGGGGCGCGAGGGTCTATGGCTACACCTTC CASSPGTGGARVYGYTF
. TRBJ1-5 . TRBV6-5 TGTGCCAGCAGTCCCCTCAGGGATGGCAATCAGCCCCAGCATTTT CASSPLRDGNQPQHF
. TRBJ2-7 . TRBV12-3/TRBV12-4 TGTGCCAGCAGAATCCGATCATCCTACGAGCAGTACTTC CASRIRSSYEQYF
. TRBJ2-7 . TRBV6-1 TGTGCCAGCAGTGAATTTGGGGGCGGAGAGCAGTACTTC CASSEFGGGEQYF
. TRBJ2-4 TRBD1 TRBV11-2 TGTGCCAGCAGTCTCCGGCTGACAGGGATGAAAAACATTCAGTACTTC CASSLRLTGMKNIQYF
. TRBJ1-5 . TRBV3-1/TRBV3-2 TGTGCCAGCAGCCAAGTTCATAGCAATCAGCCCCAGCATTTT CASSQVHSNQPQHF
once TRBJ2-3 TRBD2 TRBV6-6 TGTGCCAGCAGTTCAGGGACTAGCGGGATGGGAGATACGCAGTATTTT CASSSGTSGMGDTQYF
. TRBJ2-1 TRBD2 TRBV7-6 TGTGCCAGCAGCCCAACCTTTGGGGCTAGCGGGAGGTGGGTTGAGCAGTTCTTC CASSPTFGASGRWVEQFF
. TRBJ1-1 . TRBV25-1 TGTGCCAGCCGATCAAACTTTGAAGCTTTCTTT CASRSNFEAFF
. TRBJ2-5 TRBD2 TRBV7-9 TGTGCCAGCAGCTTGGGGGGACTAGCGGGCCGGCCGGCCCAGTACTTC CASSLGGLAGRPAQYF
. TRBJ1-1 TRBD1 TRBV5-6 TGTGCCAGCAGTAGACAGGGAACCATCATGAACACTGAAGCTTTCTTT CASSRQGTIMNTEAFF
. TRBJ1-2 . TRBV2 TGTGCCAGCAGTGAGGCAGGGGTGGAAGGCTACACCTTC CASSEAGVEGYTF
. TRBJ2-7 . TRBV12-3/TRBV12-4 TGTGCCAGCAGTTTGGGGGCCTACGAGCAGTACTTC CASSLGAYEQYF
. TRBJ1-2 . TRBV5-1 TGCGCCAGCAGCACGCTCGGGGAGATCAACTATGGCTACACCTTC CASSTLGEINYGYTF
. TRBJ1-1 TRBD1 TRBV6-5 TGTGCCAGCCGGACAGGGGGGATCTTCACTGAAGCTTTCTTT CASRTGGIFTEAFF
. TRBJ2-5 . TRBV6-5 TGTGCCAGCAGTCTCCCTCGTCGGGCTCAAGAGACCCAGTACTTC CASSLPRRAQETQYF
. TRBJ2-3 TRBD2 TRBV19 TGTGCCAGTAGTATCGTACTAGCGGGAGCCTTCACAGATACGCAGTATTTT CASSIVLAGAFTDTQYF
. TRBJ2-7 . TRBV5-6 TGTGCCAGCAGCTTGGTGGTCAACTACGAGCAGTACTTC CASSLVVNYEQYF
once TRBJ2-7 . TRBV5-6 TGTGCCAGCAGCCCCCGCCCCCACAGTGGGGGATCCGACGAGCAGTACTTC CASSPRPHSGGSDEQYF